This T cell receptor beta chain was sequenced in a study of cytomegalovirus exposure and HLA in healthy donors. Among the donors, all were healthy bone marrow donors. Whole-study findings and limits: One cluster of highly shared sequence variants probably arose as a sequencing artifact. Across HLA loci, a later analysis found differing TCR association rates, with DRB1 most and HLA-C fewest. V- and J-gene trimming in TCR beta was tied to a missense DCLRE1C variant by an analysis performed later.

Researchers ran the PCR with 60 Vbeta and 13 Jbeta primers. Libraries were prepared by immunoSEQ multiplex PCR; TCRdb keeps only in-frame clonotypes and omits some of them. This table has about 60,000 clones, approximately 80% appearing once. In germline, CDR1 is SSHAT, CDR2 FNYEAQ (reference sequence). The CDR3 covers 14 residues. As for this clone: Its antigen is unidentified. The junction departs from the called germline gene at one end, perhaps through a read error.

The sequence derives from a woman between 40 and 55 years old in good health and CMV-seropositive. Sample: PBMCs. The V call is TRBV7-7, the J call TRBJ2-7; a possible D gene is TRBD2 (6 bases). The CDR3 sequence is CASSPSAGPYEQYF. The CDR3 nucleotides are TGTGCTAGCAGCCCTAGCGCAGGCCCCTACGAGCAGTACTTC.